The next 12 T cell receptor beta chains were all read from a single sample in a study of blood T cell repertoires in COVID-19. Using immunoSEQ multiplex PCR, the repertoire was profiled, and TCRdb retains in-frame clones only, with some absent. The sample carries about 50,000 clones, around 89% recorded once. Sequencing used peripheral blood. These receptors were collected from a human donor in a cohort sampled during active COVID-19.

This clone was counted only a few times. The rearrangement links TRBV11-2 to TRBJ2-7; TRBD2 might be the D (6 bases). The CDR3 loop spans 17 amino acids. CDR1 and CDR2 from the germline V gene are SGHAT and FQNNGV. Trimming shortened V by 1 base and J by 3 bases, and 19 bases separated the two germline ends. The CDR3 coding sequence is TGTGCCAGCAGCTTAGTTGGCTCCCGGGAGACCGGCTACGAGCAGTACTTC. Its translation: CASSLVGSRETGYEQYF.

Note on this clone: Other DNA sequences within the sample encode an identical CDR3. V is TRBV18 and J is TRBJ2-7; 11 nucleotides agree with TRBD1. Germline lookup yields CDR1 KGHSH and CDR2 LQKENI. Trimming took 3 bases from V and 2 from J; bases not matched to a gene: 3. The CDR3 length is 15 residues. The CDR3 is CASSPGTGGTYEQYF. CDR3 coding DNA: TGTGCCAGCTCACCCGGGACAGGGGGGACCTACGAGCAGTACTTC.

This clone was picked up a small number of times. The V call is TRBV5-4, the J call TRBJ2-5, with 9 bases fitting TRBD1. The CDR3 is 14 amino acids. The germline CDR1 and CDR2 sequences are SGHNT and YYREEE (reference sequence). Losses at the gene ends were 4 bases for V and 5 bases for J; bases not matched to a gene: 6. The CDR3 sequence: CASSRGQGFETQYF. The CDR3 DNA reads as TGTGCCAGCAGCCGGGGACAGGGTTTTGAGACCCAGTACTTC.

The chain is built from TRBV5-6 and TRBJ2-7, with D possibly being TRBD2 (5 bases). The CDR3 covers 13 residues. CDR1 SGHDT and CDR2 YYEEEE come from the germline V gene. V dropped 2 bases and J dropped 6 bases, with 12 bases sitting between them. CDR3 loop: CASSLLSSGEQYF. The DNA of the CDR3 is TGTGCCAGCAGCTTACTCAGCAGCGGCGAGCAGTACTTC.

This clone was found a few times. The chain joins TRBV19 to TRBJ2-7; a weak D match, TRBD2 (6 bases). The germline V and J ends were trimmed by 6 bases and 2 bases, with 14 bases remaining between them. This CDR3 has 14 amino acids. The V gene's germline CDR1 is LNHDA and CDR2 SQIVND (reference sequence). CDR3 coding DNA: TGTGCCAGTAGGGGGCCGCGGGGAACCTACGAGCAGTACTTC. It codes for CASRGPRGTYEQYF.

The chain combines TRBV15 with TRBJ1-3; 7 positions match TRBD1. V trimming: 0 bases; J trimming: 3 bases; junction bases outside the gene matches: 2. Germline CDR1 is LNHNV and CDR2 is YYDKDF (reference sequence). This CDR3 region has 15 residues. This CDR3 reads CATSRDNRGGNTIYF. The CDR3 nucleotides read TGTGCCACCAGCAGAGATAACAGGGGTGGAAACACCATATATTTT.

The V gene is TRBV7-2, the J gene TRBJ2-7; D unclear. This CDR3 is built from 12 residues. V lost 0 bases to trimming and J lost 6 bases, with 6 bases between them. The V gene's germline CDR1 is SGHTA and CDR2 FQGNSA. The CDR3 DNA is TGTGCCAGCAGCTTAGCCCAGCGCGAGCAGTACTTC. Protein sequence: CASSLAQREQYF.

The chain has TRBV7-2 and TRBJ2-3; 10 bases match TRBD1. Germline V gives CDR1 SGHTA, CDR2 FQGNSA. This CDR3 is 15 amino acids long. The ends lost 4 bases at V and 4 bases at J; junction bases unmatched: 5. The CDR3 DNA reads TGTGCCAGCAGCTACGACAGGGGGCTGGCAGATACGCAGTATTTT. Translation: CASSYDRGLADTQYF.

V and J are TRBV24-1 and TRBJ2-7, with D hard to call. This CDR3 has 13 amino acids. The V gene's germline CDR1 is KGHDR and CDR2 SFDVKD. Between the trimmed V and J ends, which lost 4 bases and 4 bases, there was a span of 10 bases. The CDR3 sequence: CATSEDRGYEQYF. The CDR3 DNA sequence: TGTGCCACCAGTGAAGACCGCGGATACGAGCAGTACTTC.

The chain is built from TRBV6-4 and TRBJ2-7; 9 bases are a match to TRBD1. The CDR3 spans 13 residues. Germline CDR1 and CDR2: MRHNA and SNTAGT. V lost 6 bases to trimming and J lost 3 bases; unmatched junction nucleotides: 3. CDR3 loop: CASRTGGGYEQYF. The CDR3 DNA reads as TGTGCCAGCAGGACAGGGGGGGGCTACGAGCAGTACTTC.

The chain has TRBV5-8 and TRBJ2-3; 9 bases match TRBD2. In germline, CDR1 is SGHTS, CDR2 YDEGEE. Trimming removed 0 bases from V and 3 bases from J; junction bases left unmatched: 8. There are 17 residues in the CDR3. DNA for the CDR3: TGTGCCAGCAGCTTGGGGCGGGGGGGTCTCTCAACAGATACGCAGTATTTT. It translates to CASSLGRGGLSTDTQYF.

The V and J genes are TRBV6-2 or TRBV6-3 and TRBJ1-5, with 9 nucleotides matching TRBD1. Trimming at V came to 1 base and at J to 0 bases, leaving 7 bases not matched to a gene. This CDR3 comprises 18 residues. Looked up from germline, CDR1 is MNHEY and CDR2 is SVGEGT. The CDR3 reads CASSYLRQGVNSNQPQHF. The CDR3 coding sequence is TGTGCCAGCAGTTACTTGAGACAGGGGGTAAATAGCAATCAGCCCCAGCATTTT.